This TCR beta chain was captured in a study of blood T cell repertoires in COVID-19. As for the study in general: The study drew acute and convalescent COVID-19 samples from the United States, Italy and Spain. From T cells, B-cell-depleted T cells, or PBMCs came the material, which was cDNA or gDNA.

This clone has just a few counts. Authors' processing steps: Estimated nucleated cell counts came from reference gene primer amplification. TCRdb's table, derived via immunoSEQ multiplex PCR, lists solely in-frame clones and lacks some. V and J calls and clone size come straight from that table; D and trimming were deduced from the DNA. The sample lists fewer than 150,000 clones; over 70% were seen once. The V end was cut by 6 bases, the J end by 4 bases, with 6 bases between. CDR1 and CDR2 (germline): WSHSY, SAAADI. The CDR3 is 11 residues long. The chain links TRBV10-2 to TRBJ1-2; D is possibly TRBD1 (5 bases). The sequence derives from a man aged 45 to 65 with acute or convalescent COVID-19. The sequenced sample consisted of peripheral blood. The CDR3 protein is CASSGGYGYTF. CDR3 sequence (DNA): TGCGCCAGCAGCGGGGGCTATGGCTACACCTTC.